The clone carrying this TCR beta chain was recorded only once. Trimming took 0 bases from V and 4 from J, leaving 9 bases between them. There are 14 residues in the CDR3. Germline values: CDR1 MNHEY, CDR2 SVGEGT. The sample belongs to a study of Ad26.COV2.S vaccination and SARS-CoV-2 variants. Repertoires were generated with immunoSEQ multiplex PCR, while TCRdb's copy carries only in-frame clones and drops some. The sample contains some 480,000 clones, around 90% of which appear only once. The sample's treatment: 15 to 20 received Ad26.COV2.S at low or high dose, single or two shots; a few received placebo; per-sample allocation not given. Repertoires come from day 63 after the first vaccine or placebo injection.

V usage is TRBV6-2 or TRBV6-3 and J usage is TRBJ1-2; possibly TRBD1 for D (5 bases). This specimen consisted of peripheral blood, obtained in a trial of Ad26.COV2.S vaccine versus placebo. This TCR was recovered from a person between 18 and 65 years old who received the Ad26.COV2.S COVID-19 vaccine or a placebo. The CDR3 is CASSYSRGTYGYTF. The CDR3 DNA is TGTGCCAGCAGTTACTCGAGAGGGACCTATGGCTACACCTTC.